The 29 T cell receptor beta chains below were found in one sample sequenced in a study of blood T cell repertoires in COVID-19. Libraries were prepared by immunoSEQ multiplex PCR; TCRdb keeps only in-frame clonotypes and omits some of them. The sample yields approximately 180,000 clones, approximately 83% seen once. Sequences were obtained from peripheral blood. The source is a man in his 60s with acute or convalescent COVID-19.

The rearrangement links TRBV7-9 to TRBJ1-6; weak D call: TRBD1 (5 bases). The CDR3 runs 14 residues. The ends were cut back, 1 base at V and 10 bases at J, with 11 bases in the middle. Germline lookup yields CDR1 SEHNR and CDR2 FQNEAQ (reference sequence). The chain's CDR3 is CASSLGGAKSPLHF. The CDR3 coding sequence is TGTGCCAGCAGCTTAGGTGGGGCTAAGTCACCCCTCCACTTT.

The chain combines TRBV28 with TRBJ2-7; 8 bases map to TRBD2. The CDR3 runs 16 residues. CDR1 and CDR2 from the germline V gene are MDHEN and SYDVKM. V shed 2 bases and J 6 bases; nucleotides not matched to a gene: 12. CDR3 DNA sequence: TGTGCCAGCAGTTTACCTTGGGGGACTAGAGGATCCGAGCAGTACTTC. Translation gives CASSLPWGTRGSEQYF.

The chain has TRBV9 and TRBJ2-3; D is unresolved. V was clipped by 0 bases and J by 4 bases, with 9 bases between them. Germline V CDR1 and CDR2: SGDLS, YYNGEE. The CDR3 is 14 residues long. The CDR3 bases are TGTGCCAGCAGCGTAGATTTTAGCCCAGATACGCAGTATTTT. This encodes CASSVDFSPDTQYF.

The chain joins TRBV3-1 (or the pseudogene TRBV3-2) to TRBJ2-2; 12 positions agree with TRBD2. CDR1 is LGHDT, CDR2 YNNKEL, per germline (reference sequence). Losses at the gene ends were 3 bases for V and 9 bases for J; bases not matched to a gene: 2. This CDR3 is built from 14 residues. The DNA for the CDR3 is TGTGCCAGCAGCCACCTAGCGGGAGGGAGGGAGCTGTTTTTT. This translates into CASSHLAGGRELFF.

This chain connects TRBV6-2 or TRBV6-3 to TRBJ2-3, with D tentatively TRBD2 (5 bases). CDR1 is MNHEY and CDR2 is SVGEGT in the germline V gene. The CDR3 consists of 14 residues. V lost 5 bases and J 2 bases, leaving 11 bases between the germline ends. CDR3 protein: CASSPGIFTDTQYF. The DNA of the CDR3 is TGTGCCAGCAGTCCGGGGATTTTCACAGATACGCAGTATTTT.

The J gene is TRBJ1-6, the V gene TRBV6-4; D uncertain. The CDR3 is 14 residues long. Trimming took 5 bases from V and 7 from J, leaving 12 bases between them. Germline V gene sequence: CDR1 MRHNA, CDR2 SNTAGT. DNA of the CDR3: TGTGCCAGCAGTTTGCTTTGGGCCAATTCACCCCTCCACTTT. Protein: CASSLLWANSPLHF.

This sequence joins TRBV24-1 and TRBJ2-7; possible D gene TRBD1, 5 bases. Trimming removed 6 bases from V and 6 bases from J, with 8 bases in between. The CDR3 is 11 residues long. Per the germline V gene, CDR1 is KGHDR and CDR2 is SFDVKD. CDR3 protein: CATSQGGEQYF. In DNA, the CDR3 is TGTGCCACCAGTCAGGGTGGCGAGCAGTACTTC.

The genes are TRBV9 and TRBJ2-6, with 9 bases identical to TRBD2. The CDR3 totals 18 residues. The V segment lost 5 bases and the J segment 3 bases; nucleotides outside the gene matches: 12. CDR1 and CDR2 from the germline V gene are SGDLS and YYNGEE. The CDR3 protein is CASSLASGNHYGANVLTF. The CDR3 DNA reads TGTGCCAGCAGTCTCGCTAGCGGGAACCACTATGGGGCCAACGTCCTGACTTTC.

This clone was recorded only once. The chain's CDR3 is CASRDRRAQETQYF. CDR3 in DNA: TGTGCCAGCAGGGACCGGAGGGCTCAAGAGACCCAGTACTTC. The chain recombines TRBV6-6 with TRBJ2-5; perhaps TRBD2 as D (6 bases). CDR1 is MNHNY and CDR2 is SVGAGI in the germline V gene (reference sequence). This CDR3 comprises 14 residues. V was trimmed by 6 bases and J by 2 bases, leaving 13 bases between them.

V and J are TRBV3-1 (or the pseudogene TRBV3-2) and TRBJ2-1, with unresolved D. Trimming shortened V by 2 bases and J by 10 bases, and 12 bases separated the two germline ends. Germline-derived CDR1 and CDR2 are LGHDT and YNNKEL (reference sequence). CDR3 size: 13 residues. CDR3 in amino acids: CASSQLPSGEQFF. For the CDR3, the DNA is TGTGCCAGCAGCCAACTTCCTAGTGGAGAGCAGTTCTTC.

The rearrangement links TRBV7-2 to TRBJ2-7, with D perhaps matching TRBD2 (6 bases). This CDR3 has 13 amino acids. Trimming stripped 5 bases from V and 1 base from J, with 9 bases between. Germline CDR1 and CDR2: SGHTA and FQGNSA. CDR3 region: CASSTSKSYEQYF. The CDR3 coding sequence is TGTGCCAGCAGCACTAGCAAGTCCTACGAGCAGTACTTC.

The gene calls are TRBV7-9 and TRBJ1-3; a possible D gene is TRBD1 (5 bases). V lost 5 bases to trimming and J lost 8 bases, with 16 bases between them. The germline V gene encodes CDR1 SEHNR and CDR2 FQNEAQ (reference sequence). This CDR3 is 14 amino acids long. In DNA, the CDR3 is TGTGCCAGCAGCAAAGGGGAGGCGAGGGACACCATATATTTT. It translates to CASSKGEARDTIYF.

This rearrangement joins TRBV19 to TRBJ2-5, with a weak D call TRBD1 (6 bases). Germline CDR1 reads LNHDA; CDR2 reads SQIVND (reference sequence). V lost 4 bases, J lost 2 bases, and 17 bases lay in between. The length of the CDR3 is 16 residues. Written as DNA, the CDR3 is TGTGCCAGTAGTAATATAGGGGGATATTCTCAAGAGACCCAGTACTTC. It translates to CASSNIGGYSQETQYF.

The count of this clone is one. The chain uses TRBV5-6 and TRBJ2-5, with TRBD2 matching over 10 bases. This CDR3 has 18 residues. The junction had 11 bases not matched to a gene; V was cut back by 0 bases and J by 3 bases. Germline V gene lookup returns CDR1 SGHDT and CDR2 YYEEEE. The CDR3 spells CASSLERPGLAGEETQYF. The CDR3 nucleotides are TGTGCCAGCAGCTTGGAGAGGCCCGGGCTAGCGGGAGAAGAGACCCAGTACTTC. The variable domain in full, completed from reference TRBV5-6 and TRBJ2-5, reads DAGVTQSPTHLIKTRGQQVTLRCSPKSGHDTVSWYQQALGQGPQFIFQYYEEEERQRGNFPDRFSGHQFPNYSSELNVNALLLGDSALYLCASSLERPGLAGEETQYFGPGTRLLVL.

The V call is TRBV7-9, the J call TRBJ1-4; no clear D gene. Germline CDR1 SEHNR, CDR2 FQNEAQ (reference sequence). This CDR3 has 14 amino acids. V dropped 3 bases and J dropped 2 bases, with 7 bases sitting between them. The CDR3 DNA is TGTGCCAGCAGCTTCACGGGGACTAATGAAAAACTGTTTTTT. Protein sequence: CASSFTGTNEKLFF.

This clone is a singleton in its sample. The rearrangement uses TRBV7-2 and TRBJ1-5, with D possibly matching TRBD1 (6 bases). The germline V gene encodes CDR1 SGHTA and CDR2 FQGNSA. V lost 1 base to trimming and J lost 7 bases, with 14 bases between them. The CDR3 covers 15 residues. The CDR3 loop is CASSLVSGGMQPQHF. The CDR3 bases are TGTGCCAGCAGCTTAGTATCGGGGGGCATGCAGCCCCAGCATTTT.

This sequence joins TRBV27 and TRBJ1-1, with TRBD1 as a possible D gene (5 bases). The length of the CDR3 is 13 residues. Deletions cut 3 bases from V and 1 base from J, with 6 bases between. Looked up from germline, CDR1 is MNHEY and CDR2 is SMNVEV (reference sequence). This CDR3 is CASSFRGNTEAFF. The CDR3 bases are TGTGCCAGCAGTTTTAGGGGGAACACTGAAGCTTTCTTT.

The chain couples TRBV5-1 to TRBJ2-7, with 10 bases aligning to TRBD1. This CDR3 comprises 15 residues. Germline CDR1 SGHRS, CDR2 YFSETQ. Trimming removed 3 bases from V and 2 bases from J; junction bases left unmatched: 5. CDR3 nucleotides: TGCGCCAGCAGCTGGGACAGGGGTCAGACCTACGAGCAGTACTTC. Its translation: CASSWDRGQTYEQYF.

The chain employs TRBV9 and TRBJ2-3; D unresolved. V lost 1 base to trimming and J lost 4 bases, with 10 bases between them. The germline V gene has CDR1 SGDLS and CDR2 YYNGEE. The CDR3 extends over 14 amino acids. The CDR3 nucleotides are TGTGCCAGCAGCGTAAGACGCGAGGCAGATACGCAGTATTTT. Encoded protein: CASSVRREADTQYF.

The chain couples TRBV5-1 to TRBJ1-6, with TRBD1 matching over 9 bases. J gave up 7 bases and V 2 bases, and 1 base lay outside the gene matches. The CDR3 has 14 residues. In germline, CDR1 is SGHRS, CDR2 YFSETQ. The CDR3 is CASSLGTGNSPLHF. CDR3 nucleotide sequence: TGCGCCAGCAGCTTAGGGACAGGGAATTCACCCCTCCACTTT.

As for this clone: This specimen includes other DNA sequences encoding the same CDR3. The chain recombines TRBV12-3 or TRBV12-4 with TRBJ1-1; D unclear. The V gene lost 3 bases and the J gene lost 1 base, with 6 bases spanning the gap. The CDR3 extends over 13 amino acids. The DNA of the CDR3 is TGTGCCAGCAGTTTGGGAGGGAACACTGAAGCTTTCTTT. Its protein product is CASSLGGNTEAFF.

The rearrangement joins TRBV19 to TRBJ2-3; D is perhaps TRBD2 (6 bases). The CDR3 runs to 14 residues. Trimming pared 7 bases from V and 1 base from J, leaving 12 bases between. The germline V gene encodes CDR1 LNHDA and CDR2 SQIVND (reference sequence). CDR3 sequence: CASMGGLGTDTQYF. CDR3 nucleotides: TGTGCCAGTATGGGGGGACTTGGCACAGATACGCAGTATTTT.

The chain has TRBV11-3 and TRBJ2-2, with 9 positions matching TRBD1. The V gene's germline CDR1 is SGHNT and CDR2 YENEEA. Trimming removed 4 bases from V and 4 bases from J; junction bases left unmatched: 4. CDR3 length: 15 residues. CDR3 sequence (DNA): TGTGCCAGCAGCTCGACAGGGGGGAGCACCGGGGAGCTGTTTTTT. Amino acids: CASSSTGGSTGELFF.

The genes are TRBV5-4 and TRBJ1-2, with D perhaps matching TRBD1 (6 bases). The germline V gene has CDR1 SGHNT and CDR2 YYREEE (reference sequence). CDR3 size: 15 residues. The V gene lost 3 bases and the J gene lost 4 bases, with 16 bases spanning the gap. CDR3: CASSSPGTPLYGYTF. The CDR3, as DNA: TGTGCCAGCAGCTCTCCCGGGACACCCCTCTATGGCTACACCTTC.

The chain is built from TRBV5-6 and TRBJ1-2; D gene uncertain. CDR3 length: 13 residues. Germline V gene data show CDR1 as SGHDT and CDR2 as YYEEEE. V was shortened by 1 base and J by 2 bases, with 6 bases between the two germline ends. The CDR3 reads CASSLSRNYGYTF. The CDR3 coding sequence is TGTGCCAGCAGCTTGAGTCGGAACTATGGCTACACCTTC.

The rearrangement joins TRBV7-9 to TRBJ2-7; a weak D match, TRBD1 (5 bases). In germline, CDR1 is SEHNR, CDR2 FQNEAQ (reference sequence). The CDR3 spans 13 residues. Trimming stripped 1 base from V and 4 bases from J, with 8 bases between. Here the CDR3 DNA reads TGTGCCAGCAGCTTAGGGACACCATACGAGCAGTACTTC. It encodes CASSLGTPYEQYF.

V is TRBV5-1 and J is TRBJ2-1; 7 bases match TRBD2. V lost 4 bases and J lost 8; bases outside the gene matches: 9. Per the germline V gene, CDR1 is SGHRS and CDR2 is YFSETQ. This CDR3 is 14 amino acids long. The CDR3, as DNA: TGCGCCAGCAGCCGCGGGAGTCGGGGCGATGAGCAGTTCTTC. Translation: CASSRGSRGDEQFF.

The chain couples TRBV27 to TRBJ1-2; 7 bases fit TRBD1. CDR3 length equals 14 residues. J was trimmed by 7 bases and V by 5 bases; bases with no gene match: 10. Germline V gives CDR1 MNHEY, CDR2 SMNVEV (reference sequence). The CDR3 region has the DNA TGTGCCAGCAGTACAGGGGCCGTCTCCTCTGGCTACACCTTC. Its translation is CASSTGAVSSGYTF.

In this sample, this clone turned up once. The rearrangement links TRBV28 to TRBJ1-1, with a tentative D call TRBD1 (6 bases). CDR1 is MDHEN, CDR2 SYDVKM, per germline. Trimming removed 7 bases at V and 1 base at J, with 10 bases between. The CDR3 runs 13 residues. CDR3 in amino acids: CASTEGQNTEAFF. CDR3 bases: TGTGCCAGCACTGAGGGACAGAACACTGAAGCTTTCTTT.